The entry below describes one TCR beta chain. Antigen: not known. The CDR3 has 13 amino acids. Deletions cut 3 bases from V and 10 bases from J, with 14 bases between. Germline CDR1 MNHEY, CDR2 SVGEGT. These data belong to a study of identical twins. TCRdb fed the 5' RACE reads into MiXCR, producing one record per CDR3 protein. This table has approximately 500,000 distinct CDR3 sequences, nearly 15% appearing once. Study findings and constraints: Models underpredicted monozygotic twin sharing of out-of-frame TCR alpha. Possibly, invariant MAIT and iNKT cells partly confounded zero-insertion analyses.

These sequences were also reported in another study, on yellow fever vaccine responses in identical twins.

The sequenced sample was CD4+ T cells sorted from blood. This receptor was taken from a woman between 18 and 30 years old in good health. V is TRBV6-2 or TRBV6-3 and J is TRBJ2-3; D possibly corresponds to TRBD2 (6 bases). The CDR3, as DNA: TGTGCCAGCAGTTATAGGGGACTCGGAGCGCAGTATTTT. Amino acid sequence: CASSYRGLGAQYF.